These 30 T cell receptor beta chains were all obtained from the same sample, sequenced in a study of tumor-infiltrating lymphocytes in primary liver carcinoma. RNA isolated from unsorted whole blood supplied the blood RNA, with germline DNA also extracted. From around 0.5 ug of total RNA, TCR beta-specific cDNA was reverse-transcribed using a constant-region primer. Construction of TCR beta libraries relied on three successive nested multiplex PCR rounds employing slightly modified ARM-PCR. Each of the first two PCR rounds ran nine to ten cycles with TRBV1-TRBV30 forward and C-beta reverse primers. TCRdb recomputed calls from the multiplex PCR reads with MiXCR, one row per CDR3 protein. The data contain 310,000 or so distinct CDR3 sequences, around 50% of them singletons. Sequences were obtained from peripheral blood. These receptors all come from a woman in her twenties or thirties with primary liver carcinoma and hepatitis B virus infection.

Comment on this clonotype: A single base separates this from a much larger clone, so it may be a read error. The V call is TRBV6-2 or TRBV6-3, the J call TRBJ2-7; D gene uncertain. Germline V gives CDR1 MNHEY, CDR2 SVGEGT. This CDR3 region has 11 residues. CDR3: CTSIPPYEQYF. CDR3 DNA: TGTACCAGCATCCCACCCTACGAGCAGTACTTC.

In this sample, this clonotype turned up a few times. The chain links TRBV6-1 to TRBJ2-3; D gene uncertain. The CDR3 has 14 amino acids. Germline values: CDR1 MNHNS, CDR2 SASEGT. The ends were cut back, 6 bases at V and 4 bases at J, with 14 bases in the middle. The DNA of the CDR3 is TGTGCCAGCAGGGGCCTAACTTACGCAGATACGCAGTATTTT. This translates into CASRGLTYADTQYF.

The V and J genes are TRBV30 and TRBJ1-3; tentatively, D is TRBD1 (6 bases). Germline loops: CDR1 GTSNPN, CDR2 SVGIG (reference sequence). Trimming pared 1 base from V and 2 bases from J, leaving 9 bases between. The length of the CDR3 is 14 residues. The CDR3 DNA reads as TGTGCCTGGAGTGAGGGGACACCTGGAAACACCATATATTTT. It yields the protein CAWSEGTPGNTIYF.

The chain recombines TRBV6-2 or TRBV6-3 with TRBJ2-7; TRBD2 matches at 7 bases. The CDR3 extends over 16 amino acids. With 4 bases clipped from V and 0 bases from J, the junction kept 9 bases outside the gene matches. Germline CDR1 is MNHEY and CDR2 is SVGEGT. The CDR3 here is CASSSTSGTASYEQYF. The CDR3 DNA is TGTGCCAGCAGTTCAACCAGCGGGACCGCCTCCTACGAGCAGTACTTC.

This clonotype was recorded a few times. This chain uses TRBV30 with TRBJ1-5; D might be TRBD1 (5 bases). Trimming shortened V by 0 bases and J by 5 bases, and 11 bases separated the two germline ends. This CDR3 spans 14 amino acids. Germline CDR1 GTSNPN, CDR2 SVGIG (reference sequence). CDR3 DNA: TGTGCCTGGAGTGTATTTGGGGGGTATCAGCCCCAGCATTTT. Protein product: CAWSVFGGYQPQHF.

Points on this clonotype: With a much larger clone just one base away, this may be a read error. The chain carries TRBV12-3 or TRBV12-4 and TRBJ2-3; D call uncertain. The CDR3 sequence is 12 residues long. V was trimmed by 8 bases and J by 2 bases, leaving 8 bases between them. CDR3 in DNA: TGTGCCAGCCGGATAGACACAGATACGCAGTATTTT. Translated: CASRIDTDTQYF.

This clonotype was observed at least ten times. The chain combines TRBV29-1 with TRBJ2-7, with no clear D. With 0 bases removed from V and 2 bases from J, the gap between germline ends came to 5 bases. Germline V CDR1 and CDR2: SQVTM, ANQGSEA. This CDR3 spans 12 amino acids. This chain's CDR3 is CSVEDTPYEQYF. DNA of the CDR3: TGCAGCGTTGAAGATACTCCCTACGAGCAGTACTTC.

In this sample, this clonotype turned up many times. CDR3 coding DNA: TGTGCCAGCAGTTATCGGCGGGAGCAGTTCTTC. Translating gives CASSYRREQFF. This chain joins TRBV6-5 and TRBJ2-1; no definite D call. CDR1 MNHEY and CDR2 SVGAGI come from the germline V gene. The V end lost 3 bases, the J end lost 10 bases, and 7 bases lay between the germline ends. The CDR3 totals 11 residues.

About this clonotype: One junction end does not reproduce the germline sequence, and a read error may be involved. V and J are TRBV6-5 and TRBJ1-3, with D unresolved. The CDR3 covers 14 residues. Germline V gene sequence: CDR1 MNHEY, CDR2 SVGAGI. CDR3 amino acids: CASSFQSSGDTIYF. CDR3 nucleotides: TGTGCCAGCAGTTTTCAGAGCTCTGGAGACACCATATATTTT.

In regard to this clonotype: One end of the junction is discordant with germline, which a read error may explain. This chain uses TRBV28 with TRBJ1-5, with D perhaps matching TRBD1 (5 bases). Germline V gene sequence: CDR1 MDHEN, CDR2 SYDVKM. The CDR3 contains 16 residues. The CDR3 loop reads CASSSGRGSSNQSHHF. For the CDR3, the DNA is TGTGCCAGCAGTTCCGGCCGGGGGTCCAGCAATCAGTCCCACCATTTT.

Worth noting for this clonotype: With a much larger clone just one base away, this may be a read error. V and J are TRBV29-1 and TRBJ1-2; TRBD1 aligns across 7 bases. The CDR3 covers 12 residues. Germline values: CDR1 SQVTM, CDR2 ANQGSEA. Trimming took 6 bases from V and 8 from J; bases not matched to a gene: 9. In DNA form, the CDR3 reads TGCAGCGTCCGATCCGGGACAGTCGGCTACACCTTC. Protein: CSVRSGTVGYTF.

This clonotype was counted at least ten times. The chain joins TRBV6-5 to TRBJ1-1; D gene unclear. Trimming removed 2 bases at V and 5 bases at J, with 15 bases between. Germline assignment: CDR1 MNHEY and CDR2 SVGAGI. The CDR3 loop spans 15 amino acids. In DNA, the CDR3 is TGTGCCAGCAGTTACGAGGGCAGGCTGTGGACTGAAGCTTTCTTT. Translated, it gives CASSYEGRLWTEAFF.

In its sample, this clonotype was seen a few times. J is TRBJ2-3 and V is TRBV7-9; no clear D. Between the trimmed V and J ends, which lost 2 bases and 2 bases, there was a span of 11 bases. The V gene's germline CDR1 is SEHNR and CDR2 FQNEAQ (reference sequence). This CDR3 is 15 amino acids long. The CDR3 here is CASSLTGDITDTQYF. CDR3 DNA sequence: TGTGCCAGCAGCTTAACGGGTGACATCACAGATACGCAGTATTTT.

This clonotype was detected many times. The CDR3 region has the DNA TGTGCCAGCAGTTTTCTTGGACAGAACACTGAAGCTTTCTTT. Its translation is CASSFLGQNTEAFF. V gene TRBV12-3 or TRBV12-4 combines with J gene TRBJ1-1; TRBD1 is a possible D gene (5 bases). V shed 3 bases and J shed 1 base, with 9 bases lying between them. The CDR3 loop spans 14 amino acids.

This clonotype was observed a single time. It is likely a read error, because the conserved phenylalanine at the end of the CDR3 is missing. The chain uses TRBV4-3 and TRBJ2-1; 9 positions agree with TRBD2. J gave up 9 bases and V 3 bases, and 9 bases lay outside the gene matches. Germline CDR1 LGHNA, CDR2 YSLEER. The CDR3 consists of 15 residues. The CDR3 is CASSHRTSETSEQFS. In DNA form, the CDR3 reads TGCGCCAGCAGCCATAGGACTAGCGAGACAAGTGAGCAGTTCTCC.

The rearrangement links TRBV29-1 to TRBJ2-2; 8 bases fit TRBD1. Germline V gene data show CDR1 as SQVTM and CDR2 as ANQGSEA. V lost 5 bases, J lost 6 bases, and 11 bases stayed unmatched. This CDR3 region has 15 residues. The CDR3 here is CSVLGQGRASGELFF. Here the CDR3 DNA reads TGCAGCGTTCTAGGACAGGGCCGGGCTTCCGGGGAGCTGTTTTTT.

This clonotype was detected many times. DNA for the CDR3: TGTGCCAGCAGTGAATTGGGGGCCAATCAGCCCCAGCATTTT. It codes for CASSELGANQPQHF. V usage is TRBV6-1 and J usage is TRBJ1-5, with a weak D call TRBD1 (6 bases). Trimming left V 2 bases short and J 3 bases short, with 8 bases between. CDR3 length: 14 residues. Looked up from germline, CDR1 is MNHNS and CDR2 is SASEGT.

On this clonotype itself: The junction departs from the called germline gene at one end, perhaps through a read error. The V call is TRBV4-3, the J call TRBJ2-2, with D perhaps TRBD2 (5 bases). This CDR3 contains 16 residues. CDR1 and CDR2 from the germline V gene are LGHNA and YSLEER. CDR3 bases: TGCGCCAGCAGACAAGATCCGACTGTCGGGGCCGGGGAGCTGTTTTTT. Translating it yields CASRQDPTVGAGELFF.

This clonotype was counted many times. V and J are TRBV29-1 and TRBJ1-5; D is unresolved. CDR3 length: 12 residues. Germline V lookup: CDR1 SQVTM, CDR2 ANQGSEA. Trimming shortened V by 4 bases and J by 4 bases, and 8 bases separated the two germline ends. CDR3 region: CSVGTANQPQHF. The DNA of the CDR3 is TGCAGCGTTGGGACGGCGAATCAGCCCCAGCATTTT.

This chain uses TRBV12-3 or TRBV12-4 with TRBJ2-1; a weak D match, TRBD2 (6 bases). V was pared by 4 bases and J by 10 bases, with 17 bases between. The CDR3 totals 14 residues. The CDR3 sequence is CASSWDSLRGEQFF. CDR3 sequence (DNA): TGTGCCAGCAGTTGGGACTCCCTTCGCGGCGAGCAGTTCTTC.

Concerning this clonotype itself: A read error is likely, as this CDR3 ends without the conserved phenylalanine or tryptophan. In DNA form, the CDR3 reads TGTACCAGCAGCTTCAGGGACAGGCCATCGATTTATAGCAATCAGCCCCAGCATTAT. Protein: CTSSFRDRPSIYSNQPQHY. The rearrangement uses TRBV11-3 and TRBJ1-5; 8 positions agree with TRBD1. The CDR3 is 19 residues long. Germline V gene sequence: CDR1 SGHNT, CDR2 YENEEA.

Worth noting for this clonotype: It may be a read error: a sequence one base away is much more abundant. The J gene is TRBJ2-3, the V gene TRBV11-2, with TRBD2 as a possible D gene (6 bases). Germline loops: CDR1 SGHAT, CDR2 FQNNGV. This CDR3 region has 15 residues. The V gene lost 5 bases and the J gene lost 5 bases, with 17 bases spanning the gap. This CDR3 reads CASSVFGTPVDTQYF. CDR3 in DNA: TGTGCCAGCAGCGTGTTCGGGACTCCCGTAGATACGCAGTATTTT.

A note on this clonotype: Possible read error: a much larger clone is one base away. This rearrangement joins TRBV6-6 to TRBJ1-1; no reliable D call. Germline CDR1 reads MNHNY; CDR2 reads SVGAGI (reference sequence). V shed 5 bases and J shed 2 bases, with 15 bases lying between them. The CDR3 is made up of 15 amino acids. CDR3 residues: CASSLRTSANTEAFF. The CDR3 DNA reads as TGTGCCAGCAGTCTCAGGACGTCGGCTAACACTGAAGCTTTCTTT.

This clonotype showed up just once. This may be a read error, as it is one base from a much larger clone. The chain uses TRBV4-3 and TRBJ2-1; 10 bases match TRBD2. Germline V gene sequence: CDR1 LGHNA, CDR2 YSLEER. The CDR3 loop spans 17 amino acids. CDR3 bases: TGCGCCAGCAGCCAAGAAGTGCTAGCGGGAGTGAACAATGGGCAGTTCTTC. This translates into CASSQEVLAGVNNGQFF.

With regard to this clonotype: One end of the junction varies from germline; a read error may be responsible. The CDR3 region has the DNA TGCGCCAGCAGGGATCTTGCGGGAAGCTCCTACAATAAGCAGTTCTTC. Translating it yields CASRDLAGSSYNKQFF. The genes are TRBV10-2 and TRBJ2-1; tentative D call: TRBD2 (6 bases). This CDR3 has 16 residues. Germline CDR1 is WSHSY and CDR2 is SAAADI.

As for this clonotype: Possible read error: a much larger clone is one base away. This chain connects TRBV5-5 to TRBJ2-3; D remains ambiguous. CDR1 is SGHKS, CDR2 YYEKEE, per germline (reference sequence). Trimming took off 2 bases at V and 2 bases at J, with 3 bases between the two ends. The CDR3 is 12 residues long. The CDR3 region is CASSFPTDTQYF. The CDR3 DNA follows: TGTGCCAGCAGCTTCCCCACAGATACGCAGTATTTT.

A note on this clonotype: The CDR3 does not close with the conserved phenylalanine or tryptophan, likely indicating a read error. This chain links TRBV5-1 with TRBJ2-3, with a tentative D call TRBD2 (5 bases). Trimming left V 2 bases short and J 7 bases short, with 14 bases between. Germline CDR1 is SGHRS and CDR2 is YFSETQ. The CDR3 sequence is 14 residues long. The CDR3 region is CASSFGSGRNTQYL. The CDR3 DNA is TGCGCCAGCAGCTTTGGGTCGGGGAGAAATACGCAGTATTTG.

The gene calls are TRBV11-2 and TRBJ2-7; D might be TRBD2 (6 bases). The V and J ends lost 5 bases and 7 bases respectively, with 21 bases between them. The CDR3 covers 15 residues. The germline V gene has CDR1 SGHAT and CDR2 FQNNGV. CDR3 sequence reads: CASSPTSGRVKEQYF. DNA of the CDR3: TGTGCCAGCAGCCCGACTAGTGGGAGAGTAAAGGAGCAGTACTTC.

About this clonotype: One end of the junction fails to match germline, which may point to a read error. This chain uses TRBV4-1 with TRBJ2-7; 8 nucleotides line up with TRBD1. From germline, CDR1 is MGHRA and CDR2 YSYEKL. The CDR3 loop spans 18 amino acids. CDR3 sequence (DNA): TGCGCCAGCATCCAACAAATCGCACCGGACAGGGTCGCCTACGAGCAGTACTTC. Its protein is CASIQQIAPDRVAYEQYF.

This clonotype was recorded a few times. V is TRBV11-1 and J is TRBJ1-1; possible D gene TRBD1, 5 bases. This CDR3 contains 13 residues. CDR1 is SGHAT, CDR2 FQDESV, per germline (reference sequence). Trimming left V 8 bases short and J 7 bases short, with 17 bases between. Written as DNA, the CDR3 is TGTGCCAGCGGCCTCGGGGACGGAATTGAAGCTTTCTTT. This translates into CASGLGDGIEAFF. The full variable domain, completed using reference TRBV11-1 and TRBJ1-1, is EAEVAQSPRYKITEKSQAVAFWCDPISGHATLYWYRQILGQGPELLVQFQDESVVDDSQLPKDRFSAERLKGVDSTLKIQPAELGDSAMYLCASGLGDGIEAFFGQGTRLTVV.